This T cell receptor (beta chain) originates from a study of cytomegalovirus exposure and HLA in healthy donors. PCR employed 60 Vbeta and 13 Jbeta primers. As originally analysed: In a later analysis, of around 83 million unique beta chains, around 11 million appeared in at least two donors. Here immunoSEQ multiplex PCR was the method, and the copy in TCRdb shows in-frame clones only, minus some. That table is the source of V, J and clone size, and D and trimming were worked out from the DNA. Among under 150,000 clones, around 80% were seen once, and the ten largest hold about 2%. V lost 4 bases and J lost 4; bases outside the gene matches: 5. Germline values: CDR1 SGHRS, CDR2 YFSETQ. The CDR3 runs to 15 residues. Overall study findings and caveats: Later analysis showed most CMV-associated TCR beta chains appearing HLA-restricted. In a later analysis, a genetic analysis reported fewer productive-TCR N-insertions in an Asian-associated ancestry cluster than the cohort average. It was reported that TCR beta sequences correctly inferred the HLA-A and HLA-B alleles for most subjects.

About this clone: Its antigen is unidentified.

The genes are TRBV5-1 and TRBJ1-2, with 12 bases identical to TRBD1. Sequenced: PBMCs. The origin of this receptor is a female donor in good health and CMV-seropositive. The CDR3 region has the DNA TGCGCCAGCAGCGGGGACAGGGGGCATAGCTATGGCTACACCTTC. It translates to CASSGDRGHSYGYTF.